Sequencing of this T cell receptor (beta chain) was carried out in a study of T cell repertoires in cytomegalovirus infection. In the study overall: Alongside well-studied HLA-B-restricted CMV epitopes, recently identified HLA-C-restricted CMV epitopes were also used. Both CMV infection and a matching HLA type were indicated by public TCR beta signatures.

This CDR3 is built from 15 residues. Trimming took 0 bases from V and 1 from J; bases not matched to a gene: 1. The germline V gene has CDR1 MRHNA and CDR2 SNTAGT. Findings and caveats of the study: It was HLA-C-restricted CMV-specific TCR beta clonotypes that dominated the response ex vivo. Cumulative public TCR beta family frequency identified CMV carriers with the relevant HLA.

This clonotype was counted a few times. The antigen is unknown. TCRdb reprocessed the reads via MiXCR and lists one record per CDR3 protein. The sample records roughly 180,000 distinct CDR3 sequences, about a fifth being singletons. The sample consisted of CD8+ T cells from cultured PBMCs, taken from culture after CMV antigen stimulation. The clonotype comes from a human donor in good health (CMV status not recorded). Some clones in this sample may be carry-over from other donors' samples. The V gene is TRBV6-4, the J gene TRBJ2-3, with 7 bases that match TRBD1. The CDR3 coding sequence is TGTGCCAGCAGTGACTCGCAGGGGGGCACAGATACGCAGTATTTT. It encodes CASSDSQGGTDTQYF.